Sequencing of this TCR beta chain was carried out in a study of blood T cell repertoires in COVID-19. The CDR3 consists of 13 residues. V lost 6 bases and J 8 bases, leaving 14 bases between the germline ends. Per the germline V gene, CDR1 is MGHDK and CDR2 is SYGVNS. Some clones are missing from TCRdb's copy, which holds only in-frame ones; the method was immunoSEQ multiplex PCR. The table records 68,000 or so clones, about 91% of them present only once. This clonotype originated in a man aged 40-50 years with COVID-19, enrolled during active disease. The sample was peripheral blood. This chain uses TRBV25-1 with TRBJ2-1; D is unresolved. The CDR3: CASRGYPEDEQFF. The CDR3 DNA follows: TGTGCCAGCAGAGGCTACCCTGAGGATGAGCAGTTCTTC.